The entry below describes one T cell receptor (beta chain). Its antigen is unidentified. Researchers made TCR cDNA using 5'RACE template switching, and this step added a universal primer site and UMIs. TCRdb re-called the 5' RACE reads through MiXCR, storing one row per CDR3 protein. The sample contains 450,000 to 650,000 distinct CDR3 sequences, approximately 13% of which appear only once. This entry comes from a study of T cells after yellow fever vaccination. CDR1 and CDR2 from the germline V gene are SQVTM and ANQGSEA. The V end was cut by 5 bases, the J end by 1 base, with 11 bases between. The CDR3 extends over 13 amino acids. Points from the study as a whole: Abundant clonotypes (contaminants from the bulk population) could be present in FACS-sorted repertoires. Researchers report a weaker secondary response that nonetheless peaked faster, day 5 versus 15.

Source: PBMCs, taken on the day of the yellow fever booster vaccination. This rearrangement joins TRBV29-1 to TRBJ1-1; D unclear. This sequence originates from a man aged 25 to 40 who received the YFV17D yellow fever vaccine. The DNA for the CDR3 is TGCAGCGTTATTGGGGTAGCGAACACTGAAGCTTTCTTT. This codes for CSVIGVANTEAFF.